This T cell receptor beta chain was identified in a study of blood T cell repertoires in COVID-19. Across the study: From T cells, B-cell-depleted T cells, or PBMCs came the material, which was cDNA or gDNA.

Original processing notes: The authors estimated nucleated cell counts from reference gene primer amplification. Assay: immunoSEQ multiplex PCR; the TCRdb copy retains only in-frame clones and omits some. Clone size and V and J calls were adopted from that table, with D and trimming inferred from the DNA. Of 68,000 or so clones listed, around nine tenths are singletons. Seattle researchers signed up patients amid active infection and tracked them longitudinally. V was cut by 3 bases and J by 2 bases, with 15 bases left in between. CDR3 size: 16 residues. Germline V lookup: CDR1 KGHSH, CDR2 LQKENI. V is TRBV18 and J is TRBJ2-3; possible D gene TRBD1, 5 bases. Material: peripheral blood. This clonotype was sampled from a man between 40 and 49 years old with COVID-19, enrolled during active disease. The CDR3 region has the DNA TGTGCCAGCTCACCTACACCGACAGTTACCACAGATACGCAGTATTTT. Protein: CASSPTPTVTTDTQYF.